The 7 T cell receptor beta chains given below trace back to one sample, sequenced in a study of OX40 agonist ivuxolimab in advanced cancers. Sequencing was performed with immunoSEQ multiplex PCR; in TCRdb, only in-frame clones are kept and a portion is missing. Found here are some 33,000 clones, roughly nine tenths of them singletons; the top ten hold 36%. The specimen was CD4+ or CD8+ T cells sorted from blood, collected in a trial of the OX40 agonist ivuxolimab. These receptors all stem from an adult with an advanced solid tumor such as melanoma, head and neck, liver or kidney cancer.

This clone has a single count. J is TRBJ2-7 and V is TRBV5-1; 10 bases are a match to TRBD1. This CDR3 comprises 16 residues. The germline V gene encodes CDR1 SGHRS and CDR2 YFSETQ. V lost 3 bases and J lost 1; bases outside the gene matches: 7. The CDR3 loop reads CASSSSPGQGSYEQYF. CDR3 coding DNA: TGCGCCAGCAGCTCCAGTCCGGGACAGGGGTCCTACGAGCAGTACTTC.

The rearrangement links TRBV5-8 to TRBJ2-7; 11 bases match TRBD1. The CDR3 spans 14 residues. The germline CDR1 and CDR2 sequences are SGHTS and YDEGEE. Trimming took 4 bases from V and 3 from J; bases not matched to a gene: 3. The CDR3, as DNA: TGTGCCAGCAGCGGGACAGGGGGGCACTACGAGCAGTACTTC. Protein product: CASSGTGGHYEQYF. Looking up the rest from reference TRBV5-8 and TRBJ2-7 gives the full variable domain: EAGVTQSPTHLIKTRGQQATLRCSPISGHTSVYWYQQALGLGLQFLLWYDEGEERNRGNFPPRFSGRQFPNYSSELNVNALELEDSALYLCASSGTGGHYEQYFGPGTRLTVT.

CDR3 protein: CASSDRAGELFF. Written as DNA, the CDR3 is TGCGCCAGCAGTGACAGGGCCGGGGAGCTGTTTTTT. The chain carries TRBV10-2 and TRBJ2-2; tentatively, D is TRBD1 (5 bases). The ends were cut back, 3 bases at V and 6 bases at J, with 5 bases in the middle. CDR1 is WSHSY and CDR2 is SAAADI in the germline V gene. This CDR3 is built from 12 residues.

This clone turned up a few times. The chain uses TRBV7-9 and TRBJ1-1; maybe TRBD1 (5 bases). Looked up from germline, CDR1 is SEHNR and CDR2 is FQNEAQ (reference sequence). With 5 bases removed from V and 5 bases from J, the gap between germline ends came to 18 bases. This CDR3 is 15 amino acids long. CDR3 sequence: CASSPLGGRGTEAFF. CDR3 coding DNA: TGTGCCAGCAGCCCCCTAGGAGGGCGGGGGACTGAAGCTTTCTTT.

V usage is TRBV7-8 and J usage is TRBJ2-7; D is possibly TRBD2 (6 bases). CDR3 length: 15 residues. Germline V gene sequence: CDR1 SGHVS, CDR2 FQNEAQ. Between the trimmed V and J ends, which lost 6 bases and 3 bases, there was a span of 18 bases. CDR3 DNA sequence: TGTGCCAGCAGTCTAGAGACGGGGGAGCTCTACGAGCAGTACTTC. Residues: CASSLETGELYEQYF.

The rearrangement joins TRBV20-1 to TRBJ2-1; D remains ambiguous. Trimming stripped 2 bases from V and 9 bases from J, with 5 bases between. This CDR3 has 10 residues. The germline V gene has CDR1 DFQATT and CDR2 SNEGSKA (reference sequence). As DNA, the CDR3 is TGCAGTGCTAGATCGGTTGAGCAGTTCTTC. Translation: CSARSVEQFF.

The chain couples TRBV7-9 to TRBJ2-1; D gene unclear. Germline V gene data show CDR1 as SEHNR and CDR2 as FQNEAQ (reference sequence). The CDR3 contains 15 residues. Trimming removed 5 bases at V and 2 bases at J, with 13 bases between. The CDR3 nucleotides read TGTGCCAGCAGCCCTTTTATGGGCGCCTACAATGAGCAGTTCTTC. Translated: CASSPFMGAYNEQFF.